The source of this TCR beta chain is a study of blood T cell repertoires in COVID-19. Study overall: The cDNA or gDNA used as material had been derived from T cells, B-cell-depleted T cells, or PBMCs.

Produced via immunoSEQ multiplex PCR; TCRdb's table is partial and in-frame only. This repertoire shows tens of thousands of clones, 80% to 90% found once; its top ten account for around 10%. The CDR3 is 15 amino acids. Germline-derived CDR1 and CDR2 are SNHLY and FYNNEI. The trim removed 6 bases at V and 1 base at J, leaving 4 bases unmatched. The sequenced sample consisted of peripheral blood. J is TRBJ1-5 and V is TRBV2; 9 bases map to TRBD1. This clonotype was obtained from a man older than 75 with acute or convalescent COVID-19. The chain's CDR3 is CASRGQGGSNQPQHF. As DNA, the CDR3 is TGTGCCAGCAGGGGACAGGGTGGGAGCAATCAGCCCCAGCATTTT.